The source of this T cell receptor beta chain is a study of blood T cell repertoires in COVID-19. Study in general: COVID-19 samples from acute and convalescent phases originated in the United States, Italy and Spain. T cells, B-cell-depleted T cells, or PBMCs provided the cDNA or gDNA that served as material.

Per the original methods: By means of reference gene primer amplification, nucleated cell counts were estimated. Here immunoSEQ multiplex PCR was the method, and the copy in TCRdb shows in-frame clones only, minus some. V and J calls and clone size are those listed in that table; D and trimming were worked out from the DNA. The top ten hold roughly 9.8% of the sample, which has roughly 260,000 clones, approximately 86% seen once. This clone has a single count. Trimming left V 3 bases short and J 3 bases short, with 11 bases between. Germline values: CDR1 LNHNV, CDR2 YYDKDF (reference sequence). This CDR3 is built from 14 residues.

The sequenced material came from peripheral blood. The chain joins TRBV15 to TRBJ1-1; D is uncertain. This sequence was found in a man aged 40-55 years who had recovered from COVID-19. The CDR3 sequence is CATSRGGEDTEAFF. CDR3 sequence (DNA): TGTGCCACCAGCAGGGGCGGGGAGGACACTGAAGCTTTCTTT.